The 31 T cell receptor beta chains below were found in one sample sequenced in a study of shared clonotypes between healthy human individuals. Data came from immunoSEQ multiplex PCR; TCRdb stores just in-frame clones and leaves some out. The sample carries about 2 million clones, around 96% recorded once. CD45RO-negative, CCR7-selected cells formed the naive CD8 fraction, which excluded terminally differentiated effector memory CD45RA+ cells. Sample: naive CD8+ T cells sorted from blood. The receptors were gathered from a young man in good health.

A remark on this clone: The sample has other DNA sequences that encode this CDR3 too. The chain combines TRBV6-5 with TRBJ2-7; no firm D call. The CDR3 extends over 11 amino acids. Trimming stripped 8 bases from V and 0 bases from J, with 5 bases between. Germline V gene data show CDR1 as MNHEY and CDR2 as SVGAGI. The chain's CDR3 is CASADSYEQYF. CDR3 nucleotide sequence: TGTGCCAGCGCGGACTCCTACGAGCAGTACTTC.

The V gene is TRBV5-4, the J gene TRBJ2-5, with TRBD1 identical over 9 bases. CDR1 SGHNT and CDR2 YYREEE come from the germline V gene (reference sequence). V shed 3 bases and J 2 bases; nucleotides not matched to a gene: 2. This CDR3 region has 14 residues. CDR3 sequence (DNA): TGTGCCAGCAGCTGGACAGGGGTTCAAGAGACCCAGTACTTC. Translated: CASSWTGVQETQYF.

For this clone: The sample holds other DNA sequences that translate to the same CDR3. V is TRBV19 and J is TRBJ1-1; D is unresolved. The germline gives CDR1 LNHDA, CDR2 SQIVND (reference sequence). This CDR3 contains 13 residues. V was clipped by 2 bases and J by 4 bases, with 8 bases between them. CDR3 sequence: CASSIWGSTEAFF. CDR3 nucleotide sequence: TGTGCCAGTAGTATATGGGGATCCACTGAAGCTTTCTTT. The whole variable domain, filled in from reference TRBV19 and TRBJ1-1, reads DGGITQSPKYLFRKEGQNVTLSCEQNLNHDAMYWYRQDPGQGLRLIYYSQIVNDFQKGDIAEGYSVSREKKESFPLTVTSAQKNPTAFYLCASSIWGSTEAFFGQGTRLTVV.

As to this clone: This CDR3 is also generated by other DNA sequences in the sample. V usage is TRBV19 and J usage is TRBJ2-7; D call uncertain. With 3 bases removed from V and 3 bases from J, the gap between germline ends came to 6 bases. The CDR3 runs 12 residues. The V gene's germline CDR1 is LNHDA and CDR2 SQIVND (reference sequence). The CDR3 loop reads CASSMSGYEQYF. The CDR3 DNA is TGTGCCAGTAGTATGAGTGGCTACGAGCAGTACTTC.

The rearrangement joins TRBV11-3 to TRBJ2-1; D may be TRBD1 or TRBD2 (6 bases each). The CDR3 is 16 residues long. The germline V and J ends were trimmed by 5 bases and 4 bases, with 18 bases remaining between them. Germline loops: CDR1 SGHNT, CDR2 YENEEA. CDR3 in amino acids: CASSPGGGPPYNEQFF. In nucleotides, the CDR3 is TGTGCCAGCAGCCCCGGAGGGGGGCCACCTTACAATGAGCAGTTCTTC.

This chain uses TRBV5-1 with TRBJ2-7; TRBD1 matches at 11 bases. J gave up 5 bases and V 0 bases, and 4 bases lay outside the gene matches. In germline, CDR1 is SGHRS, CDR2 YFSETQ. CDR3 size: 15 residues. The CDR3 reads CASSLAGTGGNEQYF. The CDR3 DNA follows: TGCGCCAGCAGCTTGGCCGGGACAGGGGGGAACGAGCAGTACTTC.

As DNA, the CDR3 is TGTGCCAGCAGCTTGGCAGGTTCTGAGAACGAGCAGTACTTC. Translating it yields CASSLAGSENEQYF. The V and J genes are TRBV5-4 and TRBJ2-7; D uncertain. Trimming removed 0 bases at V and 5 bases at J, with 12 bases between. The CDR3 is 14 residues long. Germline CDR1 and CDR2: SGHNT and YYREEE (reference sequence).

The V gene is TRBV5-4, the J gene TRBJ2-3; D may be TRBD1 (6 bases). The CDR3 is 15 residues long. Germline V gives CDR1 SGHNT, CDR2 YYREEE (reference sequence). V was cut by 3 bases and J by 0 bases, with 11 bases left in between. In DNA, the CDR3 is TGTGCCAGCAGCTCACAGGGCGGGAGCACAGATACGCAGTATTTT. This sequence encodes CASSSQGGSTDTQYF. Combining the CDR3 with reference TRBV5-4 and TRBJ2-3 gives the whole variable domain ETGVTQSPTHLIKTRGQQVTLRCSSQSGHNTVSWYQQALGQGPQFIFQYYREEENGRGNFPPRFSGLQFPNYSSELNVNALELDDSALYLCASSSQGGSTDTQYFGPGTRLTVL.

This clone came up once. The gene calls are TRBV29-1 and TRBJ2-3; TRBD1 might be the D (6 bases). The germline V gene encodes CDR1 SQVTM and CDR2 ANQGSEA. Deletions cut 7 bases from V and 2 bases from J, with 10 bases between. The CDR3 totals 12 residues. CDR3 sequence: CSAWGLTDTQYF. In DNA form, the CDR3 reads TGCAGCGCTTGGGGGCTCACAGATACGCAGTATTTT.

This clone was picked up one time. The chain is built from TRBV6-1 and TRBJ2-1; D is undetermined. There are 15 residues in the CDR3. CDR1 and CDR2 (germline): MNHNS, SASEGT. V dropped 4 bases and J dropped 0 bases, with 10 bases sitting between them. Written as DNA, the CDR3 is TGTGCCAGCAGTGTAGACAAGAGCTCCTACAATGAGCAGTTCTTC. Translating gives CASSVDKSSYNEQFF.

The chain links TRBV10-2 to TRBJ2-4; D uncertain. The CDR3 consists of 13 residues. The germline CDR1 and CDR2 sequences are WSHSY and SAAADI. V lost 0 bases, J lost 6 bases, and 6 bases lay in between. CDR3 nucleotide sequence: TGCGCCAGCAGTGAGTCCGGTCCAAACATTCAGTACTTC. Translated: CASSESGPNIQYF.

The chain joins TRBV13 to TRBJ1-5, with 10 bases fitting TRBD1. This CDR3 is 14 amino acids long. From germline, CDR1 is PRHDT and CDR2 FYEKMQ (reference sequence). After removal of 7 bases from V and 5 bases from J, the junction contained 5 bases not matched to a gene. Here the CDR3 reads CASTLTGGDQPQHF. The CDR3 nucleotides read TGTGCCAGCACCCTGACAGGGGGCGATCAGCCCCAGCATTTT.

The chain uses TRBV5-1 and TRBJ1-1; TRBD1 is a possible D gene (5 bases). Between the trimmed V and J ends, which lost 0 bases and 2 bases, there was a span of 11 bases. The CDR3 sequence is 15 residues long. Germline V gene lookup returns CDR1 SGHRS and CDR2 YFSETQ. CDR3 sequence (DNA): TGCGCCAGCAGCTTGGCCCGGGACTACAACACTGAAGCTTTCTTT. It yields the protein CASSLARDYNTEAFF.

The genes are TRBV4-1 and TRBJ2-2; no clear D. Germline values: CDR1 MGHRA, CDR2 YSYEKL. CDR3 length: 14 residues. V was pared by 1 base and J by 4 bases, with 7 bases between. CDR3 residues: CASSQGFTTGELFF. For the CDR3, the DNA is TGCGCCAGCAGCCAAGGTTTTACCACCGGGGAGCTGTTTTTT.

The chain joins TRBV9 to TRBJ2-3; D uncertain. V lost 3 bases and J lost 0, with 11 bases in between. Germline-derived CDR1 and CDR2 are SGDLS and YYNGEE. CDR3 length: 15 residues. CDR3 amino acids: CASSALERSTDTQYF. CDR3 bases: TGTGCCAGCAGCGCCCTCGAGAGAAGCACAGATACGCAGTATTTT.

This clone was counted only a few times. The V call is TRBV4-1, the J call TRBJ1-5, with D unclear. Trimming stripped 1 base from V and 0 bases from J, with 10 bases between. Germline assignment: CDR1 MGHRA and CDR2 YSYEKL. The CDR3 length is 16 residues. CDR3 nucleotide sequence: TGCGCCAGCAGCCAAGTACAGATCAATAGCAATCAGCCCCAGCATTTT. It specifies CASSQVQINSNQPQHF.

V gene TRBV6-7 combines with J gene TRBJ1-4, with D possibly being TRBD1 (5 bases). TRBV6-7 is an open reading frame whose function is uncertain. The CDR3 has 18 amino acids. V lost 1 base to trimming and J lost 4 bases, with 19 bases between them. The CDR3 here is CASSYWPGPALNNEKLFF. CDR3 sequence (DNA): TGTGCCAGCAGTTACTGGCCGGGACCGGCCCTTAATAATGAAAAACTGTTTTTT.

The V and J genes are TRBV28 and TRBJ2-1; 16 bases fit TRBD2. The CDR3 has 17 amino acids. Trimming at V came to 5 bases and at J to 3 bases, leaving 4 bases not matched to a gene. The germline CDR1 and CDR2 sequences are MDHEN and SYDVKM. CDR3 in amino acids: CASSQGLAGGHYNEQFF. Here the CDR3 DNA reads TGTGCCAGCAGTCAGGGACTAGCGGGGGGGCACTACAATGAGCAGTTCTTC.

This chain connects TRBV2 to TRBJ1-2; 7 nucleotides align to TRBD1. The CDR3 covers 16 residues. The V and J ends lost 4 bases and 0 bases, in that order; junction bases with no gene match: 8. In germline, CDR1 is SNHLY, CDR2 FYNNEI. CDR3 loop: CASSAPRDSSNYGYTF. The CDR3, as DNA: TGTGCCAGCAGTGCACCGCGGGACAGCTCTAACTATGGCTACACCTTC.

V and J are TRBV28 and TRBJ2-7, with 7 bases aligning to TRBD1. Unmatched junction bases numbered 12, after V lost 6 bases and J lost 4 bases. The CDR3 is 15 residues long. Germline V lookup: CDR1 MDHEN, CDR2 SYDVKM. The CDR3 here is CASRLRGTLPYEQYF. The CDR3, as DNA: TGTGCCAGCAGACTCAGGGGGACCCTTCCTTACGAGCAGTACTTC. Full variable domain (rest looked up from reference TRBV28 and TRBJ2-7): DVKVTQSSRYLVKRTGEKVFLECVQDMDHENMFWYRQDPGLGLRLIYFSYDVKMKEKGDIPEGYSVSREKKERFSLILESASTNQTSMYLCASRLRGTLPYEQYFGPGTRLTVT.

The chain is built from TRBV6-6 and TRBJ1-4, with TRBD1 as a possible D gene (5 bases). CDR3 size: 12 residues. Germline V gene sequence: CDR1 MNHNY, CDR2 SVGAGI (reference sequence). The ends were cut back, 7 bases at V and 8 bases at J, with 11 bases in the middle. CDR3 nucleotide sequence: TGTGCCAGCACCCCCGGGGCGGAAAAACTGTTTTTT. As protein: CASTPGAEKLFF.

The chain's CDR3 is CASSVTSSAGGPTDTQYF. Here the CDR3 DNA reads TGTGCCAGCAGCGTAACCTCCTCGGCGGGGGGGCCCACAGATACGCAGTATTTT. The chain is built from TRBV9 and TRBJ2-3, with 9 bases aligning to TRBD2. The CDR3 contains 18 residues. CDR1 is SGDLS, CDR2 YYNGEE, per germline. After removal of 1 base from V and 2 bases from J, the junction contained 11 bases not matched to a gene.

This sequence joins TRBV2 and TRBJ2-1, with D possibly being TRBD1 or TRBD2 (5 bases each). The CDR3 covers 13 residues. V was clipped by 6 bases and J by 12 bases, with 18 bases between them. CDR1 is SNHLY and CDR2 is FYNNEI in the germline V gene. The CDR3 DNA is TGTGCCAGCAGCCCCGGGACCACCTGGGGGCAGTTCTTC. Translating it yields CASSPGTTWGQFF.

To note about this clone: This specimen includes other DNA sequences encoding the same CDR3. The V call is TRBV6-5, the J call TRBJ2-7; 8 bases match TRBD2. The V gene's germline CDR1 is MNHEY and CDR2 SVGAGI. This CDR3 contains 14 residues. Unmatched junction bases numbered 4, after V lost 4 bases and J lost 2 bases. The CDR3 coding sequence is TGTGCCAGCAGTTCCAGCGGGGGAACCTACGAGCAGTACTTC. Protein product: CASSSSGGTYEQYF.

The chain recombines TRBV29-1 with TRBJ2-7; tentative D call: TRBD2 (5 bases). Germline values: CDR1 SQVTM, CDR2 ANQGSEA. V dropped 5 bases and J dropped 2 bases, with 16 bases sitting between them. CDR3 length equals 14 residues. The CDR3 protein is CSVLAPGGAYEQYF. As DNA, the CDR3 is TGCAGCGTTCTCGCCCCCGGAGGTGCCTACGAGCAGTACTTC.

The chain is built from TRBV5-4 and TRBJ2-1; tentative D call: TRBD2 (5 bases). Germline V CDR1 and CDR2: SGHNT, YYREEE (reference sequence). V lost 0 bases to trimming and J lost 9 bases, with 10 bases between them. The CDR3 consists of 13 residues. The CDR3 region is CASSLVLGSEQFF. The CDR3 DNA follows: TGTGCCAGCAGCTTGGTCTTAGGGAGTGAGCAGTTCTTC.

The CDR3 spells CASSQAGQGGYNEQFF. Here the CDR3 DNA reads TGCGCCAGCAGCCAAGCCGGACAGGGGGGCTACAATGAGCAGTTCTTC. The chain links TRBV4-1 to TRBJ2-1; TRBD1 matches at 10 bases. Germline V CDR1 and CDR2: MGHRA, YSYEKL. The CDR3 totals 16 residues. V shed 1 base, J shed 3 bases, and the junction held 3 bases outside the gene matches.

The rearrangement uses TRBV7-6 and TRBJ1-6; D gene unclear. The ends were cut back, 4 bases at V and 5 bases at J, with 12 bases in the middle. This CDR3 is 15 amino acids long. Germline V gene sequence: CDR1 SGHVS, CDR2 FNYEAQ. Here the CDR3 DNA reads TGTGCCAGCAGCTCCGTTTCCGACAATAATTCACCCCTCCACTTT. Protein sequence: CASSSVSDNNSPLHF. The full variable domain, its missing parts supplied by reference TRBV7-6 and TRBJ1-6, is GAGVSQSPRYKVTKRGQDVALRCDPISGHVSLYWYRQALGQGPEFLTYFNYEAQQDKSGLPNDRFSAERPEGSISTLTIQRTEQRDSAMYRCASSSVSDNNSPLHFGNGTRLTVT.

This clone was counted once. A junction end diverges from the germline sequence, so it may reflect a read error. The chain uses TRBV6-1 and TRBJ1-1; D call uncertain. CDR1 and CDR2 from the germline V gene are MNHNS and SASEGT. This CDR3 has 13 residues. The CDR3 region has the DNA TGTGCCAGCAGCGAAGGGTGGGGCACTGAAGCTTTCTTT. Its translation: CASSEGWGTEAFF.

The chain carries TRBV5-4 and TRBJ2-7, with 11 positions matching TRBD2. Losses at the gene ends were 4 bases for V and 0 bases for J; bases not matched to a gene: 3. The CDR3 has 15 amino acids. Germline V gene lookup returns CDR1 SGHNT and CDR2 YYREEE (reference sequence). The CDR3: CASSPSGGPSYEQYF. In DNA, the CDR3 is TGTGCCAGCAGCCCTAGCGGGGGGCCCTCCTACGAGCAGTACTTC.

This clone was picked up one time. CDR3 sequence: CASSPARGAGTEAFF. CDR3 nucleotides: TGTGCCAGCAGCCCCGCAAGGGGGGCTGGCACTGAAGCTTTCTTT. The chain uses TRBV7-9 and TRBJ1-1, with D possibly matching TRBD1 (6 bases). The CDR3 consists of 15 residues. Germline values: CDR1 SEHNR, CDR2 FQNEAQ (reference sequence). Trimming took 5 bases from V and 4 from J, leaving 17 bases between them.